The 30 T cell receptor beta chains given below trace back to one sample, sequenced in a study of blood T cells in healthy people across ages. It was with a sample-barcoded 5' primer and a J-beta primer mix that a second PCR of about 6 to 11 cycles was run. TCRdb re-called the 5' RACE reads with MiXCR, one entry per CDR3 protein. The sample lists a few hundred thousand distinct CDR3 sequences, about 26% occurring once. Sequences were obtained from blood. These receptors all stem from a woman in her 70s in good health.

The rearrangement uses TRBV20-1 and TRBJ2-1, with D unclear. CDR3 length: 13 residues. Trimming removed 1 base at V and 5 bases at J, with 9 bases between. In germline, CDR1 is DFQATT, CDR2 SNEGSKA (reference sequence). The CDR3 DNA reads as TGCAGTGCTAGAGCGGGCCCAAACAATGAGCAGTTCTTC. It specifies CSARAGPNNEQFF.

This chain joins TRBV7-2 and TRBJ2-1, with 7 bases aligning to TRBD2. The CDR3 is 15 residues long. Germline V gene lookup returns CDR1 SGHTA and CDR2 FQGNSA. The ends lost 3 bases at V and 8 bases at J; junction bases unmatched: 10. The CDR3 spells CASSLGGMQGDEQFF. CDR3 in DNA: TGTGCCAGCAGCTTGGGGGGGATGCAGGGCGATGAGCAGTTCTTC.

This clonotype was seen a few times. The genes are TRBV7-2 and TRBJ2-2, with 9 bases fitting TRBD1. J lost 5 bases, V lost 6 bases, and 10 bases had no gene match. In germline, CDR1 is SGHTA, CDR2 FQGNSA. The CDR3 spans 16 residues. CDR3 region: CASRRPGTGRTGELFF. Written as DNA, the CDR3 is TGTGCCAGCAGACGCCCCGGGACAGGGAGGACCGGGGAGCTGTTTTTT.

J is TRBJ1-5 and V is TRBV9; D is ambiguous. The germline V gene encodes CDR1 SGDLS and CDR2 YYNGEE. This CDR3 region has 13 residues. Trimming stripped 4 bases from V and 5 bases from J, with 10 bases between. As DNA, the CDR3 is TGTGCCAGCAGCCGGACGGATTATCAGCCCCAGCATTTT. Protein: CASSRTDYQPQHF.

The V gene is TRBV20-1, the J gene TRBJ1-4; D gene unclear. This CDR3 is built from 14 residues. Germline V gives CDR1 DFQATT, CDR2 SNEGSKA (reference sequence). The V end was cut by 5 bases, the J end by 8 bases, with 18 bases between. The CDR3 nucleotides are TGCAGTGCTGCCCCCCTCCTACCAGCAGAAAAACTGTTTTTT. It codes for CSAAPLLPAEKLFF.

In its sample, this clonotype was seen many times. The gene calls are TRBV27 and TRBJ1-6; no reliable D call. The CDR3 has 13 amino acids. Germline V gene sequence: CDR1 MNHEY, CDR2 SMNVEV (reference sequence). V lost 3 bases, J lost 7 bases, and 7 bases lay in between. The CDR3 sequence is CASSFGGNSPLHF. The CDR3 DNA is TGTGCCAGCAGTTTTGGCGGGAATTCACCCCTCCACTTT.

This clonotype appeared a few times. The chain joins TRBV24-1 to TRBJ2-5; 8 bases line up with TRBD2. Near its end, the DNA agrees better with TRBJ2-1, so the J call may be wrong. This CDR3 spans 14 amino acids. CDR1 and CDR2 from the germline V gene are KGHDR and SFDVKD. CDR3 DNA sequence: TGTGCCACCAGTGATCCGCGGGGGGTGAGTGAGCAGTTCTTC. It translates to CATSDPRGVSEQFF.

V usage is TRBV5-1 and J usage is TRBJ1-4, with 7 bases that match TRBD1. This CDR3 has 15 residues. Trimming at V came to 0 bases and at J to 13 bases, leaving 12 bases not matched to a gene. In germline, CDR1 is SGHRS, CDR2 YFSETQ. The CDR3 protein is CASSLDRGPEMGLFF. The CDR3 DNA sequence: TGCGCCAGCAGCTTGGACAGGGGCCCAGAGATGGGACTGTTTTTT.

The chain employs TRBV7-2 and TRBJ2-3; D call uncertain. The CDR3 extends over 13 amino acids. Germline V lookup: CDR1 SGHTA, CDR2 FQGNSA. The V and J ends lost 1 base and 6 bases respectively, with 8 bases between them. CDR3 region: CASSLVFGDTQYF. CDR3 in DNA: TGTGCCAGCAGCTTAGTTTTCGGGGATACGCAGTATTTT.

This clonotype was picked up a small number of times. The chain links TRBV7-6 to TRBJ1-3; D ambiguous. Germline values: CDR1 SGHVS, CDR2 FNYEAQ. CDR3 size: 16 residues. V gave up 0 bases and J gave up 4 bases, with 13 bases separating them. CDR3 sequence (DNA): TGTGCCAGCAGCTTAGCGGTGATGGGCTCCGGAAACACCATATATTTT. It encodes CASSLAVMGSGNTIYF.

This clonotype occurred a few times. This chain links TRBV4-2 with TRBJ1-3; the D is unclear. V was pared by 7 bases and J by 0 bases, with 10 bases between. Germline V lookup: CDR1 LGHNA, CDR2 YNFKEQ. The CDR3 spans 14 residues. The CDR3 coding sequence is TGTGCCAGCACCCCTAGAACCTCTGGAAACACCATATATTTT. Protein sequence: CASTPRTSGNTIYF.

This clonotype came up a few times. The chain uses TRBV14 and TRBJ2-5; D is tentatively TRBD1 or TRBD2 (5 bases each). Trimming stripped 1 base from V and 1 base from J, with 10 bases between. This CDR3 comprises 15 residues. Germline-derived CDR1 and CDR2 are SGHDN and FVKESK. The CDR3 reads CASSQAWGIQETQYF. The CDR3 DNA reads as TGTGCCAGCAGCCAAGCGTGGGGGATCCAAGAGACCCAGTACTTC.

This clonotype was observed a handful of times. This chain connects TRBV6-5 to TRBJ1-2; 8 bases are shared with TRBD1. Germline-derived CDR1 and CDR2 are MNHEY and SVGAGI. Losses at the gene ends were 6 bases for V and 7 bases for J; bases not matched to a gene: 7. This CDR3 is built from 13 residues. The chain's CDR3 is CASSDSGGPGYTF. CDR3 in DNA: TGTGCCAGCAGCGACTCAGGGGGCCCTGGCTACACCTTC.

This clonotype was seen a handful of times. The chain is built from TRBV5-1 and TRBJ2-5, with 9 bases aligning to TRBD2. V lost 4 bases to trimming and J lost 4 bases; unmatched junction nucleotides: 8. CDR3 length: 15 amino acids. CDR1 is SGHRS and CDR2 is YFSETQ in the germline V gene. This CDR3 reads CASSPGSSGGETQYF. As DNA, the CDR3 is TGCGCCAGCAGCCCGGGGAGTAGCGGGGGAGAGACCCAGTACTTC.

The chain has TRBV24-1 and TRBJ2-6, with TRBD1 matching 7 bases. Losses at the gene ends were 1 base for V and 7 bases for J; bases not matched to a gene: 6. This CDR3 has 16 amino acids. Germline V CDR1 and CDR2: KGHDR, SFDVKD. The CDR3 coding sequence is TGTGCCACCAGTGATTTCCGACAGGGAATAGCCAACGTCCTGACTTTC. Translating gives CATSDFRQGIANVLTF.

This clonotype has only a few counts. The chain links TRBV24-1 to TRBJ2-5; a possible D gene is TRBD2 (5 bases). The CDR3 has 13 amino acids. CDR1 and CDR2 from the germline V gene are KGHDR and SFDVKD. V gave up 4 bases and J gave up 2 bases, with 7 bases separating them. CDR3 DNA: TGTGCCACCAGTGACCGGGGTCAAGAGACCCAGTACTTC. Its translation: CATSDRGQETQYF.

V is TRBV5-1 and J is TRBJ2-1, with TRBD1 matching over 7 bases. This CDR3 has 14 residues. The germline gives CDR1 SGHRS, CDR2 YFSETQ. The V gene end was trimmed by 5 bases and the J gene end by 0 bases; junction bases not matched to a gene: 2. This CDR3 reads CASRGQLSYNEQFF. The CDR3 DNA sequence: TGCGCCAGCAGGGGACAGCTCTCCTACAATGAGCAGTTCTTC. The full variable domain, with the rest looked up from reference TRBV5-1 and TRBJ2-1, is KAGVTQTPRYLIKTRGQQVTLSCSPISGHRSVSWYQQTPGQGLQFLFEYFSETQRNKGNFPGRFSGRQFSNSRSEMNVSTLELGDSALYLCASRGQLSYNEQFFGPGTRLTVL.

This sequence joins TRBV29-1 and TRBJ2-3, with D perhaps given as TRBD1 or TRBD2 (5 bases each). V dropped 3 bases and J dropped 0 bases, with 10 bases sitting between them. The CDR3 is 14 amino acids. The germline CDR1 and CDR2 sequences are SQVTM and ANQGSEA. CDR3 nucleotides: TGCAGCGTTGATATCGGGGCTAGCACAGATACGCAGTATTTT. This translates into CSVDIGASTDTQYF.

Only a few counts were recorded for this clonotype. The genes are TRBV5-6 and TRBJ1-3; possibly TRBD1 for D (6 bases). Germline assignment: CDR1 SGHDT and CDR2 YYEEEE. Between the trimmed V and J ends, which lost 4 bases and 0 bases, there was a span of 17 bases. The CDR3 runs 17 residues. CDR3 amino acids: CASSRKSTGNSGNTIYF. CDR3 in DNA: TGTGCCAGCAGCCGAAAGTCCACAGGGAACTCTGGAAACACCATATATTTT.

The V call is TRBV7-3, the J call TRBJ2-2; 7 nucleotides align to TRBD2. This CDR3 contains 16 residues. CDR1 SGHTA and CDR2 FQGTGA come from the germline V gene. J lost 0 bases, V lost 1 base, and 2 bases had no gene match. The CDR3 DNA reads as TGTGCCAGCAGCTTAATGGCGGGGGCGAACACCGGGGAGCTGTTTTTT. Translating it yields CASSLMAGANTGELFF.

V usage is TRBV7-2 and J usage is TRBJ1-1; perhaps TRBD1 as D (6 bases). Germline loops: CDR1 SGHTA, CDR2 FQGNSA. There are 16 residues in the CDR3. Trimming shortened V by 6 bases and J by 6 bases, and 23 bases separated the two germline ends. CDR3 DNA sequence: TGTGCCAGCAGGGAGGGGGTTTACTCGGTCCGCCCTGAAGCTTTCTTT. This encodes CASREGVYSVRPEAFF.

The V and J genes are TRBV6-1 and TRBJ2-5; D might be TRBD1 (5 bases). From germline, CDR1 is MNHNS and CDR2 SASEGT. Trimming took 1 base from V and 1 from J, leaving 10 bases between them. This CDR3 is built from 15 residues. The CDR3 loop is CASSEVRTSQETQYF. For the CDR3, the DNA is TGTGCCAGCAGTGAAGTCCGGACATCCCAAGAGACCCAGTACTTC.

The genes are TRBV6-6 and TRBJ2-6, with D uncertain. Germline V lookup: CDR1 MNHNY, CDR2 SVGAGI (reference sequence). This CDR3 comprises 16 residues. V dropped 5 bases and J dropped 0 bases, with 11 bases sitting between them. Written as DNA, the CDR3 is TGTGCCAGCAGTCCCTCGCCGCCCTCTGGGGCCAACGTCCTGACTTTC. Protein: CASSPSPPSGANVLTF.

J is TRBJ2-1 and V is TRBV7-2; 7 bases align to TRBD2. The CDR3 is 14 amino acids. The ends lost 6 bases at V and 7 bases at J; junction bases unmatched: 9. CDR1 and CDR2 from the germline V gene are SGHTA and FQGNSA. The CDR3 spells CASRTLKGGNEQFF. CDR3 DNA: TGTGCCAGCAGAACGTTAAAGGGAGGGAATGAGCAGTTCTTC. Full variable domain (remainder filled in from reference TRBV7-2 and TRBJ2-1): GAGVSQSPSNKVTEKGKDVELRCDPISGHTALYWYRQSLGQGLEFLIYFQGNSAPDKSGLPSDRFSAERTGGSVSTLTIQRTQQEDSAVYLCASRTLKGGNEQFFGPGTRLTVL.

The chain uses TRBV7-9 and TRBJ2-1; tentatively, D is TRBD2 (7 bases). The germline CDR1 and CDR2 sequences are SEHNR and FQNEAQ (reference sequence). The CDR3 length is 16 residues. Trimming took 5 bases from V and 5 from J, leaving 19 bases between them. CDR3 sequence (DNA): TGTGCCAGCAGCCGAAGAGGGGGGGGCCACGACAATGAGCAGTTCTTC. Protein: CASSRRGGGHDNEQFF.

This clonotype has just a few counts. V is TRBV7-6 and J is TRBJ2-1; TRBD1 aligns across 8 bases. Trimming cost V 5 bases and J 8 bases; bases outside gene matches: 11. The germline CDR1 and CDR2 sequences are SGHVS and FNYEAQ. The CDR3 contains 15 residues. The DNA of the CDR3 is TGTGCCAGCAGCCGGAGCAGGGGGCTGTGGGATGAGCAGTTCTTC. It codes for CASSRSRGLWDEQFF.

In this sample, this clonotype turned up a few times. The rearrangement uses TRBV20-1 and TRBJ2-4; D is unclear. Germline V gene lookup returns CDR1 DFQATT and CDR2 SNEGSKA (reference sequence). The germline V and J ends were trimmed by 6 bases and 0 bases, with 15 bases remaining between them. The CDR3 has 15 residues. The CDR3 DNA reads TGCAGTGCACCGGTCATTAGCCAAGCCAAAAACATTCAGTACTTC. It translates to CSAPVISQAKNIQYF.

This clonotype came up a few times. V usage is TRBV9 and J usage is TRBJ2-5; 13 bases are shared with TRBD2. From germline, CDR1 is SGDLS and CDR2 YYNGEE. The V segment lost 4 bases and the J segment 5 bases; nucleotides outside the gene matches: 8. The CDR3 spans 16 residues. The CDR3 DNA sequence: TGTGCCAGCAGCCGTTTCGGACTAGCGGGGGAGGAGACCCAGTACTTC. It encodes CASSRFGLAGEETQYF.

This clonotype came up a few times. The CDR3 here is CASSRPGTRITDTQYF. CDR3 nucleotide sequence: TGCGCCAGCAGCCGGCCCGGGACTAGGATCACAGATACGCAGTATTTT. The chain couples TRBV4-1 to TRBJ2-3; 8 nucleotides line up with TRBD2. The CDR3 runs to 16 residues. Germline V gene sequence: CDR1 MGHRA, CDR2 YSYEKL. Trimming took 4 bases from V and 2 from J; bases not matched to a gene: 8.

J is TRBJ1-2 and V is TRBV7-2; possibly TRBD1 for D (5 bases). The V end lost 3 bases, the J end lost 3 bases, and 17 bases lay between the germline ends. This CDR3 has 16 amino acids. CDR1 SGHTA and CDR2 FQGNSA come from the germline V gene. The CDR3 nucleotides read TGTGCCAGCAGCTTGCAATTTGCAGGGTTGGACTATGGCTACACCTTC. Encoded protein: CASSLQFAGLDYGYTF.